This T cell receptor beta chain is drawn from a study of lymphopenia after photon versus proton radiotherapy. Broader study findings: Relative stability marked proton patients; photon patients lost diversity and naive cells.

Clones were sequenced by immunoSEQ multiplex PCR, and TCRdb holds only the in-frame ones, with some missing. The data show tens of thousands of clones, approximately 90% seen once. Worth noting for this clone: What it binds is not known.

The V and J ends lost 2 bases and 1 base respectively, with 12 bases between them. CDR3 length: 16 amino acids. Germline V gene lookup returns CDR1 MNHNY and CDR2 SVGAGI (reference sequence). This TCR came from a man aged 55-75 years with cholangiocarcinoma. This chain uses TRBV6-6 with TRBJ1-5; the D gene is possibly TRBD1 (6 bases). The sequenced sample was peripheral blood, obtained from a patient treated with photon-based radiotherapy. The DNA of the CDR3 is TGTGCCAGCAGTTACCCCCAGGGGCTAAGCAATCAGCCCCAGCATTTT. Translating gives CASSYPQGLSNQPQHF.